This T cell receptor beta chain was sequenced during a study of T cells in Graves' hyperthyroidism and ophthalmopathy. Broader study findings: Ophthalmopathy and stable hyperthyroidism were told apart by a 13 V-J model.

A note on this clonotype: Antigen specificity is unknown. A junction boundary mismatches the germline segment, possibly from a read error.

The TCR beta CDR3 regions underwent amplification using RNA transcripts as the source. HTBI primers were employed in a first-round RT-PCR of the TCR CDR3. One entry per CDR3 protein, called by TCRdb with MiXCR from the multiplex PCR reads. The data show about 720,000 distinct CDR3 sequences, approximately 16% seen once. Germline CDR1 is SEHNR and CDR2 is FQNEAQ (reference sequence). This CDR3 has 13 amino acids. The sample was blood. The TCR was taken from a man aged 18 to 30 with Graves' hyperthyroidism. The chain uses TRBV7-9 and TRBJ1-5; no firm D call. The DNA of the CDR3 is TGTGCCAGCAGCTTAACTAGCAATCGGCCCCAGCATTTT. It encodes CASSLTSNRPQHF.